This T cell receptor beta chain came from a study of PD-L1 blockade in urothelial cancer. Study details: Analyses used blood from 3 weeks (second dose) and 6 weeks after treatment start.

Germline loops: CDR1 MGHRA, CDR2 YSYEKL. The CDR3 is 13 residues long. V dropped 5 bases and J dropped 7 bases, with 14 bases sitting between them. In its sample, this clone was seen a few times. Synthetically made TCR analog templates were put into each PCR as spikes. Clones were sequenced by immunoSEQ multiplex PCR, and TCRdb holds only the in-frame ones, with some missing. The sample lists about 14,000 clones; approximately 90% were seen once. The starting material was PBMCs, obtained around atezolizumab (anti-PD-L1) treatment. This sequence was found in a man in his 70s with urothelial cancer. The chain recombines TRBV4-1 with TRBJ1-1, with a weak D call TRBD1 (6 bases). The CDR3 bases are TGCGCCAGCAGCTTCCGGGACACCTATGAAGCTTTCTTT. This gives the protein CASSFRDTYEAFF.